This T cell receptor beta chain was found in a study of human T cells and chemical hapten exposure (dated by TCRdb to the early 2020s). Regarding the study in general: Libraries were pooled for sequencing, and per-sample TCR yields varied mainly because of small differences in library volumes within the pool. Peripheral blood TCR repertoire changes were tracked in vivo in alopecia patients during primary and secondary sensitization to the hapten diphenylcyclopropenone (DPC). Both TCR alpha and TCR beta chains were sequenced from each blood RNA sample.

Interpreted using the paper, the time point label stands for: healthy volunteer bleed at 6 weeks. Total RNA was extracted from unfractionated whole blood collected in Tempus Blood RNA tubes. As TCR sequencing controls, five healthy volunteers were used, with blood taken at day 0, 2 weeks and 6 weeks. On this clonotype itself: What this receptor recognizes is not known. No quality values exist for individual bases; no much larger clone is one base distant.

The method was RACE. The instrument was a NextSeq 500. Library preparation attached unique molecular identifiers to individual cDNA molecules for quantitative, reproducible TCR counting. In the paper's pipeline: The median number of TCRs per sample was roughly 98,000, ranging from 23,224 to 690,600. The Decombinator software suite was used to annotate the V, J and CDR3 of the TCR reads. For PS versus PT1 abundance plots, all samples were subsampled to the same number of TCRs (28,000). Expanded TCRs were defined as absent before sensitization and observed at least eight times at the 2-week time point. The public reads were reanalyzed by TCRdb: fastp trimming at Q25, MiXCR alignment, in-frame beta chains only. CDR3 protein duplicates are merged, each entry listing the most common genes and DNA. V and J calls and clone size were set by TCRdb, not the authors. This sample gives approximately 79,000 distinct CDR3 sequences in total; 8.6% of them show up just once. 1.5% of the sample is in the top ten clones.

CDR3 length: 16 amino acids, cysteine to phenylalanine. The DNA shown is the 48-base CDR3, in frame from base 1. Here V drops 1 base and J drops 4 bases, and the junction holds 5 bases not matched to any gene. CDR1 is given as SGHRS and CDR2 as YFSETQ, both from the germline V gene. The full study reports these points: After repeated subsampling, the strength of the expansion versus patch-test correlation and the threshold at which it became significant changed. The number of TCRs above 1 in 1000 frequency did not change with DPC sensitization; there was no evidence of global repertoire structure alterations.

The V gene is TRBV5-1 and the J gene is TRBJ2-5, with 12 bases aligning to TRBD2. The origin of this receptor is a male donor in good health. Some clones in this sample may be carry-over from other donors' samples. Sequencing was carried out using whole blood. The CDR3 amino acid sequence is: CASSLNPGLAGETQYF. The nucleotide sequence reads TGCGCCAGCAGCTTGAACCCGGGACTAGCGGGAGAGACCCAGTACTTC.